This T cell receptor (beta chain) appears in the sequencing data of a study of CD8 T cell repertoires and HIV-1 epitope variants. Across the whole study: Separate wells received one of Twenty-five Gag or Nef variant peptides. Enriched T cells were co-cultured with equal numbers of autologous T cell-negative antigen-presenting cells. T cells were cultured for nine to ten days with cytokines added on days 3 and 7.

Measured with immunoSEQ multiplex PCR; TCRdb has only the in-frame clones, and not every one. The sample includes about 3,100 clones, 69% of them seen just once. The CDR3 is 18 residues long. Trimming at V came to 5 bases and at J to 7 bases, leaving 11 bases not matched to a gene. Germline V lookup: CDR1 SGHDN, CDR2 FVKESK. This clone has a handful of counts. Antigen: not known. Material for sequencing was cultured CD8+ T cells derived from PBMCs. The clonotype comes from a male donor with HIV. The V call is TRBV14, the J call TRBJ2-1, with TRBD2 matching 16 bases. In nucleotides, the CDR3 is TGTGCCAGCAGCTCGGGACTAGCGGGGGGGCCGCGGGGAAATGAGCAGTTCTTC. It is translated as CASSSGLAGGPRGNEQFF.